This passage covers 15 T cell receptor beta chains from one sample sequenced in a study of T cell repertoires in cytomegalovirus infection. TCRdb independently ran MiXCR on the reads; one entry per CDR3 protein. The sample has 350,000 to 500,000 distinct CDR3 sequences; roughly 30% are singletons. The sequenced material came from PBMCs. These receptors were taken from a human donor in good health (CMV status not recorded). Some clones in this sample may be carry-over from other donors' samples.

This clonotype was found a few times. V and J are TRBV20-1 and TRBJ1-5; no clear D. V gave up 5 bases and J gave up 9 bases, with 17 bases separating them. The germline V gene has CDR1 DFQATT and CDR2 SNEGSKA (reference sequence). The CDR3 has 13 residues. CDR3 residues: CSALSDPVGPQHF. Here the CDR3 DNA reads TGCAGTGCTCTTAGCGACCCGGTGGGGCCCCAGCATTTT.

This clonotype showed up many times. The chain recombines TRBV6-4 with TRBJ2-3; D possibly corresponds to TRBD2 (6 bases). V was cut by 2 bases and J by 1 base, with 7 bases left in between. This CDR3 has 14 amino acids. CDR1 and CDR2 from the germline V gene are MRHNA and SNTAGT. DNA for the CDR3: TGTGCCAGCAGTGACGGCGGGGGCACAGATACGCAGTATTTT. This sequence encodes CASSDGGGTDTQYF.

This clonotype showed up just a few times. The chain combines TRBV12-3 or TRBV12-4 with TRBJ2-5; TRBD1 is a possible D gene (6 bases). Deletions cut 6 bases from V and 4 bases from J, with 24 bases between. This CDR3 spans 17 amino acids. CDR3 nucleotides: TGTGCCAGCAGCTCAGTTTGGGGCAGGGGACGCTCAGAGACCCAGTACTTC. As protein: CASSSVWGRGRSETQYF.

This clonotype was recorded a few times. The V gene is TRBV28, the J gene TRBJ2-5; TRBD2 matches at 9 bases. This CDR3 has 15 residues. Germline V CDR1 and CDR2: MDHEN, SYDVKM. V shed 2 bases, J shed 4 bases, and the junction held 5 bases outside the gene matches. The CDR3 protein is CASSLRAGGIETQYF. DNA for the CDR3: TGTGCCAGCAGTTTAAGAGCGGGGGGAATAGAGACCCAGTACTTC.

This clonotype was recorded at least ten times. The V and J genes are TRBV11-1 and TRBJ2-2; D not resolved. Germline V gives CDR1 SGHAT, CDR2 FQDESV (reference sequence). Deletions cut 3 bases from V and 4 bases from J, with 9 bases between. The CDR3 loop spans 14 amino acids. CDR3 in amino acids: CASSFQARTGELFF. CDR3 nucleotides: TGTGCCAGCAGCTTTCAGGCCCGCACCGGGGAGCTGTTTTTT.

This clonotype was picked up a small number of times. The rearrangement joins TRBV6-2 or TRBV6-3 to TRBJ1-1; D call uncertain. CDR3 size: 13 residues. The germline V gene has CDR1 MNHEY and CDR2 SVGEGT. The V and J ends lost 6 bases and 3 bases respectively, with 11 bases between them. In DNA, the CDR3 is TGTGCCAGCAGCCTTGGACGGTACACTGAAGCTTTCTTT. As protein: CASSLGRYTEAFF.

CDR3: CASSLALRSSYNEQFF. The DNA of the CDR3 is TGTGCCAGCAGCTTGGCTCTCAGGAGCTCCTACAATGAGCAGTTCTTC. The chain couples TRBV7-2 to TRBJ2-1; D is unclear. The CDR3 is made up of 16 amino acids. Trimming pared 3 bases from V and 0 bases from J, leaving 12 bases between. The germline gives CDR1 SGHTA, CDR2 FQGNSA.

The table lists this clonotype with many counts. This chain uses TRBV7-2 with TRBJ2-3; TRBD2 matches at 14 bases. The J segment lost 4 bases and the V segment lost 4 bases, leaving 4 bases of the junction unmatched. The CDR3 length is 16 residues. Per germline, CDR1 SGHTA and CDR2 FQGNSA. The CDR3 DNA follows: TGTGCCAGCAGCTCCCGACTAGCGGGGGGGGCAGATACGCAGTATTTT. It specifies CASSSRLAGGADTQYF.

The chain carries TRBV7-2 and TRBJ2-1; 7 bases fit TRBD2. Germline CDR1 reads SGHTA; CDR2 reads FQGNSA. V shed 1 base and J 9 bases; nucleotides not matched to a gene: 9. The CDR3 is made up of 15 amino acids. CDR3 in amino acids: CASSLGSGTMGEQFF. The CDR3 DNA reads TGTGCCAGCAGCTTAGGGTCCGGGACTATGGGTGAGCAGTTCTTC.

To note about this clonotype: This likely comes from a read error, as the CDR3 has no conserved phenylalanine or tryptophan at its end. The chain joins TRBV10-3 to TRBJ1-4, with no clear D. Germline assignment: CDR1 ENHRY and CDR2 SYGVKD. Trimming shortened V by 6 bases and J by 0 bases, and 8 bases separated the two germline ends. The CDR3 runs 14 residues. The CDR3 nucleotides are TGTGCCATCAGGGACGGGACAACTAATGAAAAACTGTTTTTG. Protein: CAIRDGTTNEKLFL.

The chain couples TRBV11-2 to TRBJ2-1, with 9 bases lining up with TRBD2. The germline V gene has CDR1 SGHAT and CDR2 FQNNGV. CDR3 length: 14 amino acids. Germline trimming cut 5 bases from V and 7 bases from J; bases unmatched to any gene: 6. The DNA for the CDR3 is TGTGCCAGCAGCGCACGGACTAGCGTAAATGAGCAGTTCTTC. This codes for CASSARTSVNEQFF.

This clonotype came up many times. The chain has TRBV12-3 or TRBV12-4 and TRBJ2-1, with unresolved D. Between the trimmed V and J ends, which lost 2 bases and 10 bases, there was a span of 15 bases. The CDR3 spans 14 residues. CDR3 sequence reads: CASSLSPTGNEQFF. DNA for the CDR3: TGTGCCAGCAGTTTATCCCCCACCGGCAACGAGCAGTTCTTC.

The gene calls are TRBV28 and TRBJ1-5; D remains unclear. V lost 2 bases to trimming and J lost 12 bases, with 11 bases between them. CDR1 is MDHEN, CDR2 SYDVKM, per germline. The length of the CDR3 is 12 residues. CDR3 region: CASSLDPTFQHF. The CDR3 coding sequence is TGTGCCAGCAGTTTAGATCCTACTTTCCAGCATTTT. Based on the CDR3 plus reference TRBV28 and TRBJ1-5, the full variable domain is DVKVTQSSRYLVKRTGEKVFLECVQDMDHENMFWYRQDPGLGLRLIYFSYDVKMKEKGDIPEGYSVSREKKERFSLILESASTNQTSMYLCASSLDPTFQHFGDGTRLSIL.

J is TRBJ2-7 and V is TRBV20-1; 8 nucleotides match TRBD1. Trimming at V came to 3 bases and at J to 3 bases, leaving 4 bases not matched to a gene. This CDR3 contains 13 residues. Germline-derived CDR1 and CDR2 are DFQATT and SNEGSKA (reference sequence). The CDR3 region has the DNA TGCAGTGCTAGTCGACAGGGGAGCTACGAGCAGTACTTC. Protein sequence: CSASRQGSYEQYF.

This clonotype appeared many times. The chain is built from TRBV7-6 and TRBJ1-1, with a possible D match to TRBD1 (6 bases). The CDR3 covers 14 residues. Germline V lookup: CDR1 SGHVS, CDR2 FNYEAQ. The V end lost 2 bases, the J end lost 3 bases, and 10 bases lay between the germline ends. The CDR3 DNA follows: TGTGCCAGCAGCTTAAGGGCAGGGGACACTGAAGCTTTCTTT. It yields the protein CASSLRAGDTEAFF. The full variable domain, with the rest looked up from reference TRBV7-6 and TRBJ1-1, is GAGVSQSPRYKVTKRGQDVALRCDPISGHVSLYWYRQALGQGPEFLTYFNYEAQQDKSGLPNDRFSAERPEGSISTLTIQRTEQRDSAMYRCASSLRAGDTEAFFGQGTRLTVV.